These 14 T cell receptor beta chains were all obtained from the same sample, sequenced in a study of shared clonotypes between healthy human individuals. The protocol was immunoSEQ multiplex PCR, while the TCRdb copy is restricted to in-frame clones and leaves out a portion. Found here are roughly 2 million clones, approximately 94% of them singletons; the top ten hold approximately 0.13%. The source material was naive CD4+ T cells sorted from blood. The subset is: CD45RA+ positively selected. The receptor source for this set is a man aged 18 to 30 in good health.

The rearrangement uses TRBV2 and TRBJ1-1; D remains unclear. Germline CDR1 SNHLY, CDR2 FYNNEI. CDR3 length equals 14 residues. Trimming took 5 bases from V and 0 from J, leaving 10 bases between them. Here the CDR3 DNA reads TGTGCCAGCAGTTCAACCGGTCTGAACACTGAAGCTTTCTTT. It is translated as CASSSTGLNTEAFF.

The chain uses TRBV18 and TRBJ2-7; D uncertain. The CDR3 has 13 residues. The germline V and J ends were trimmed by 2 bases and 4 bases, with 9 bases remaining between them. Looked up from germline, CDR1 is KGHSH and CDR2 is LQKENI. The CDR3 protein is CASSPESVYEQYF. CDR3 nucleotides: TGTGCCAGCTCACCAGAATCGGTTTACGAGCAGTACTTC.

DNA of the CDR3: TGCGCCAGCAGTCAGGACAGGGGAACTGAAGCTTTCTTT. This sequence encodes CASSQDRGTEAFF. The chain couples TRBV10-2 to TRBJ1-1; TRBD1 agrees at 9 bases. The CDR3 extends over 13 amino acids. J lost 5 bases, V lost 5 bases, and 3 bases had no gene match. The V gene's germline CDR1 is WSHSY and CDR2 SAAADI.

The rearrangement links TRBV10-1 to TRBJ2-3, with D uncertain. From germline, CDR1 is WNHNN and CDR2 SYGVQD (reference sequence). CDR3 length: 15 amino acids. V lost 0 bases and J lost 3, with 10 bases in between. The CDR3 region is CASSESTRGTDTQYF. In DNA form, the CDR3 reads TGCGCCAGCAGTGAGTCGACCCGAGGAACAGATACGCAGTATTTT.

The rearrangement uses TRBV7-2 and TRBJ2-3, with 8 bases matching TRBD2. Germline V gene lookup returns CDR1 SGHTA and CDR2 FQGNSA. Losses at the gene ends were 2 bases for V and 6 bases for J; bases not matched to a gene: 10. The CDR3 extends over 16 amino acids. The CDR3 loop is CASSLSPGGVWDTQYF. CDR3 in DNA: TGTGCCAGCAGCTTATCCCCGGGAGGGGTCTGGGATACGCAGTATTTT.

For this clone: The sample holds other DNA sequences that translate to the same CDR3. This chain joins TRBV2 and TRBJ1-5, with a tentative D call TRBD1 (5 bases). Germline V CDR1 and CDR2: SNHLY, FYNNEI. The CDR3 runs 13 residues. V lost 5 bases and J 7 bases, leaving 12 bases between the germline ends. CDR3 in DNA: TGTGCCAGCAGTCTTGACAGAGAACAGCCCCAGCATTTT. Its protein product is CASSLDREQPQHF.

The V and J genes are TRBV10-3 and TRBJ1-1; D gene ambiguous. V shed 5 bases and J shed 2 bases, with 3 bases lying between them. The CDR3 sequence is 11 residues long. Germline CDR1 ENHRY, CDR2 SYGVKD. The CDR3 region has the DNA TGTGCCATCAGTACTAACACTGAAGCTTTCTTT. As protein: CAISTNTEAFF.

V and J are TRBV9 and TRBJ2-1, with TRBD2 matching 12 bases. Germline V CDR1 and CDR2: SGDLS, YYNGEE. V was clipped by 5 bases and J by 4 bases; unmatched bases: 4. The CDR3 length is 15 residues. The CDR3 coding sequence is TGTGCCAGCAGTGAGACTAGCGGGAGATACAATGAGCAGTTCTTC. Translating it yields CASSETSGRYNEQFF.

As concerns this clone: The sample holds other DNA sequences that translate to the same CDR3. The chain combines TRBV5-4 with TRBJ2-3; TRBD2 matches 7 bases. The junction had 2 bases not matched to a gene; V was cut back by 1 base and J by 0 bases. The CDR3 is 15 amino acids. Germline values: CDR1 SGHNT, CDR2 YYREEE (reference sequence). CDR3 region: CASSLTSASTDTQYF. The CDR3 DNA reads TGTGCCAGCAGCTTGACTAGCGCCAGCACAGATACGCAGTATTTT.

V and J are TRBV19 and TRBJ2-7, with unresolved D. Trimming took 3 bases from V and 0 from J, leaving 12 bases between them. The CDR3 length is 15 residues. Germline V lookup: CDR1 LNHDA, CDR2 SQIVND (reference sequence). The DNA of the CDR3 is TGTGCCAGTAGTATCGTAGCCTATCCCTCCTACGAGCAGTACTTC. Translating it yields CASSIVAYPSYEQYF.

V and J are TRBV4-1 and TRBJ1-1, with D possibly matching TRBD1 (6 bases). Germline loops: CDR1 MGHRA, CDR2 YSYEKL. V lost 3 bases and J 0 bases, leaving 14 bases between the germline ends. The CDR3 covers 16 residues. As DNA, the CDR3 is TGCGCCAGCAGCCACCCCGGGACATCTATGAACACTGAAGCTTTCTTT. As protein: CASSHPGTSMNTEAFF.

The CDR3 region has the DNA TGTGCCATCAGTGAGCATCTAGCGGGAGATAGCACAGATACGCAGTATTTT. Its protein is CAISEHLAGDSTDTQYF. The chain carries TRBV10-3 and TRBJ2-3, with TRBD2 matching 10 bases. Looked up from germline, CDR1 is ENHRY and CDR2 is SYGVKD. The CDR3 covers 17 residues. The ends lost 2 bases at V and 0 bases at J; junction bases unmatched: 5.

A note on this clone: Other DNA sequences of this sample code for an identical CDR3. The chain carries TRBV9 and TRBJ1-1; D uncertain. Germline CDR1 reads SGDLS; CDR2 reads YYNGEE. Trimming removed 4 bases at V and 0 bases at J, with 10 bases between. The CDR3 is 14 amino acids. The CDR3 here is CASSPQSMNTEAFF. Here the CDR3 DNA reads TGTGCCAGCAGCCCGCAGTCCATGAACACTGAAGCTTTCTTT.

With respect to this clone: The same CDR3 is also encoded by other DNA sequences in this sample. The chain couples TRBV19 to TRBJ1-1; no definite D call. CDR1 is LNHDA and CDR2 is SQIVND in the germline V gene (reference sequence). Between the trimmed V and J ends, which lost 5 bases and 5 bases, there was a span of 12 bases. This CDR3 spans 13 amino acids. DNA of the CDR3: TGTGCCAGTAGTTCAACGGGAGGGACTGAAGCTTTCTTT. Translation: CASSSTGGTEAFF.